The T cell receptor (beta chain) described here comes from a study of tumor-infiltrating lymphocytes in primary liver carcinoma. Looking at the study overall: Tissue type made little difference to sample yields of roughly 3.65 to 7.13 million productive TCRbeta reads.

This clonotype was seen many times. The antigen remains undetermined. Looked up from germline, CDR1 is SGHNT and CDR2 is YENEEA. V dropped 1 base and J dropped 1; count of bases not matched to a gene: 3. CDR3 length equals 17 residues. Unsorted whole blood yielded blood RNA, and germline DNA was extracted as well. A constant-region primer primed TCR beta cDNA synthesis from 450 to 550 ng of total RNA. Three-round nested multiplex PCR performed with slightly modified ARM-PCR produced the TCR beta libraries. Researchers ran the first two PCR rounds for roughly 11 cycles each with TRBV1-TRBV30 forward primers and a C-beta reverse primer. TCRdb reprocessed the multiplex PCR reads via MiXCR and lists one record per CDR3 protein. The sample holds fewer than 350,000 distinct CDR3 sequences, 50% to 70% seen once. Notes on the study in general: Being bulk and unsorted, samples allowed no CD4+ and CD8+ repertoire comparison. Lesser overlap characterized tumor-adjacent and tumor-blood pairs relative to tumor region pairs. Tumor top-250-clone fractions significantly exceeded those of blood (p = 0.039).

Sequencing was performed on peripheral blood. This chain joins TRBV11-3 and TRBJ2-1; 11 bases fit TRBD2. The receptor comes from a man between 40 and 49 years old with primary liver carcinoma and hepatitis B virus infection. CDR3 bases: TGTGCCAGCAGCTTAGCTCTAGCGGGAGGTTCCTACAATGAGCAGTTCTTC. It translates to CASSLALAGGSYNEQFF.